This TCR beta chain was documented in a study of blood T cell repertoires in COVID-19. Turning to the study itself: Samples taken during acute and convalescent COVID-19 were collected in the United States, Italy and Spain. The cDNA or gDNA used as material had been derived from T cells, B-cell-depleted T cells, or PBMCs.

Here immunoSEQ multiplex PCR was the method, and the copy in TCRdb shows in-frame clones only, minus some. This table has a few hundred thousand clones, about 90% appearing once. V was clipped by 0 bases and J by 6 bases; unmatched bases: 6. There are 15 residues in the CDR3. Germline V gene lookup returns CDR1 SGHAT and CDR2 FQNNGV. The V call is TRBV11-2, the J call TRBJ2-7; 9 positions agree with TRBD1. Sequenced sample: peripheral blood. This TCR came from a woman aged 45-65 years with COVID-19, enrolled during active disease. The CDR3 region is CASSLEDRGKGEQYF. CDR3 sequence (DNA): TGTGCCAGCAGCTTAGAGGACAGGGGAAAAGGCGAGCAGTACTTC.